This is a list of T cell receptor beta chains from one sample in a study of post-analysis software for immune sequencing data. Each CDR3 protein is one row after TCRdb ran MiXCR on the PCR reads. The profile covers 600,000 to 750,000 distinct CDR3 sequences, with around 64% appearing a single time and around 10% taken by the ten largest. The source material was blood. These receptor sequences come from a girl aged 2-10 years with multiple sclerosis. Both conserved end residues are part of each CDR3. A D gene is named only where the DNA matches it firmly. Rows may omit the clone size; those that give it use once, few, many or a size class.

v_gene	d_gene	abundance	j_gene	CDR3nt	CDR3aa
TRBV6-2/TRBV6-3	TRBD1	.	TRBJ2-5	TGTGCCAGCAGAACCAGGGGGAAAGAGACCCAGTACTTC	CASRTRGKETQYF
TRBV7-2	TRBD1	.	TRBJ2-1	TGTGCCAGCAGCTTAGCCCGGACAGGGAAGAGGGGCAATGAGCAGTTCTTC	CASSLARTGKRGNEQFF
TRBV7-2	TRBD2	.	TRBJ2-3	TGTGCCAGCAGCTTGCTAGCGGGGGAAAGAAGCACAGATACGCAGTATTTT	CASSLLAGERSTDTQYF
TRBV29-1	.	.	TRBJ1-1	TGCAGCGTTGGAATAGGGGGGATCACTGAAGCTTTCTTT	CSVGIGGITEAFF
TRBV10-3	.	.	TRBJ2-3	TGTGCCATCAGTGAAATGCTAGTCACAGATACGCAGTATTTT	CAISEMLVTDTQYF
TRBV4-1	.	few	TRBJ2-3	TGCGCCAGCAGCCAAAGGAGGGTAGAGCAAGATACGCAGTATTTT	CASSQRRVEQDTQYF
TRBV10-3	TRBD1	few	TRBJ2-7	TGTGCCATCAGTGAGCCGGGACAGGGGGGATACGAGCAGTACTTC	CAISEPGQGGYEQYF
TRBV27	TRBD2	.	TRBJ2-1	TGTGCCAGCAGTTGGACTAGCGGATGGCAAGAGCAGTTCTTC	CASSWTSGWQEQFF
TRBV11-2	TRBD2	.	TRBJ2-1	TGTGCCAGCAGCTTAGGACTAGCGGAAGGGAAGCAGTTCTTC	CASSLGLAEGKQFF
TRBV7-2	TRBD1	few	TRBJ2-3	TGTGCCAGCAGCTTAGCGTGGGGACAGGGAACAGATACGCAGTATTTT	CASSLAWGQGTDTQYF
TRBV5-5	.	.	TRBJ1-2	TGTGCCAGCAGCTTGAAGGGCCAAGGAGGCTATGGCTACACCTTC	CASSLKGQGGYGYTF
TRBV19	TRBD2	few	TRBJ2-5	TGTGCCAGTAGTACTCGAGCGGGGGAGAAGAACGACGAGACCCAGTACTTC	CASSTRAGEKNDETQYF
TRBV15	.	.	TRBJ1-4	TGTGCCACCAGCAGTCAGGGACGGGAAAAACTGTTTTTT	CATSSQGREKLFF
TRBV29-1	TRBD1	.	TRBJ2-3	TGCAGCGTTGAAGGTCCTGTTTGGACAGGGGCATCGGATACGCAGTATTTT	CSVEGPVWTGASDTQYF
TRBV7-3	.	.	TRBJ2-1	TGTGCCAGCAGCCATTTCCGAGGTCCCTACAATGAGCAGTTCTTC	CASSHFRGPYNEQFF
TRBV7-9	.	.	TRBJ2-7	TGTGCCAGCAGCTTAGCGAGCCAGGGGACCTACGAGCAGTACTTC	CASSLASQGTYEQYF
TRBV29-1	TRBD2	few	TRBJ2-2	TGCAGCGTCTTGGAGACTAGCCCCGGGGAGCTGTTTTTT	CSVLETSPGELFF
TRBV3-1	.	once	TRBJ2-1	TGTGCCAGCAGCCAGTCTCTAGCGCACTACAATGAGCAGTTCTTC	CASSQSLAHYNEQFF
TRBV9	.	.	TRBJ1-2	TGTGCCAGCAGCGTAGAGGCAGGAGGGGTCTATGGCTACACCTTC	CASSVEAGGVYGYTF
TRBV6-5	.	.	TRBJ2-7	TGTGCCAGCAGTTACGCCAGGGCCTACGAGCAGTACTTC	CASSYARAYEQYF
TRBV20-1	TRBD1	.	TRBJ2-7	TGCAGTGCTAGAAGGGACAGGAGCTCCTACGAGCAGTACTTC	CSARRDRSSYEQYF